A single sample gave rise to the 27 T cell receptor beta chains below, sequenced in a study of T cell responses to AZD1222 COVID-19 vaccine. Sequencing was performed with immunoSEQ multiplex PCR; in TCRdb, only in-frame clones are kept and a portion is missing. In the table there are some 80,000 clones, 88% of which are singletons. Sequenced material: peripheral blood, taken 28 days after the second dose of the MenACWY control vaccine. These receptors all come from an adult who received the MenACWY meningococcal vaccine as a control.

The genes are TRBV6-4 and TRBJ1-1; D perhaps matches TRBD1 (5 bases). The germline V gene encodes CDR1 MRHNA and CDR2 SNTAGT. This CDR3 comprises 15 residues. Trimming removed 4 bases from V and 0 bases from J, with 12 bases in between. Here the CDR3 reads CASSVDSILNTEAFF. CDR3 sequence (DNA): TGTGCCAGCAGTGTCGACAGTATATTGAACACTGAAGCTTTCTTT.

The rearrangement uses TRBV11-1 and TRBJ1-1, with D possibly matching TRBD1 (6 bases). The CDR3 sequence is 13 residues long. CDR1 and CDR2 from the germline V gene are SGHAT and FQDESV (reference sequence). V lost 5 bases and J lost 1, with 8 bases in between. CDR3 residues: CASSVGQNTEAFF. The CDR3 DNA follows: TGTGCCAGCAGCGTGGGACAGAACACTGAAGCTTTCTTT.

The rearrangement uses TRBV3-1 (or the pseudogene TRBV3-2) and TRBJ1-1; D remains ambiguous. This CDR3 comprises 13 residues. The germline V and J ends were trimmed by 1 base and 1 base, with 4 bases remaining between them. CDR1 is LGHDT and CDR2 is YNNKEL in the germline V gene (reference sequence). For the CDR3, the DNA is TGTGCCAGCAGCCAAGTAGGGAACACTGAAGCTTTCTTT. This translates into CASSQVGNTEAFF.

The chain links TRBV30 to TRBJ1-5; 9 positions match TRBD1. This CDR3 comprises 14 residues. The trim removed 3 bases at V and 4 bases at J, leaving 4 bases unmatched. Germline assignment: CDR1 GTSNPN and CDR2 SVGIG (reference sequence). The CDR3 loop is CAWSTTGGNQPQHF. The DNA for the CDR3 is TGTGCCTGGAGCACGACAGGGGGTAATCAGCCCCAGCATTTT.

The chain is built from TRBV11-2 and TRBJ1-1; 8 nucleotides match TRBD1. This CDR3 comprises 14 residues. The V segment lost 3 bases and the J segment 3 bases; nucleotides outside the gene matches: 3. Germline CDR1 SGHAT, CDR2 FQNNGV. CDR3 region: CASSFAGGYTEAFF. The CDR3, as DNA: TGTGCCAGCAGCTTTGCAGGGGGCTACACTGAAGCTTTCTTT.

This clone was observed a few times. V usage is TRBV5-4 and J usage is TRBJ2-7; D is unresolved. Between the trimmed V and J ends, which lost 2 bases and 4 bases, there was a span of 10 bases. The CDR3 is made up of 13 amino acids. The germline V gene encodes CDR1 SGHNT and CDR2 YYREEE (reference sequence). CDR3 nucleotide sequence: TGTGCCAGCAGCTTTCCGCCCGGGTACGAGCAGTACTTC. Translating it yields CASSFPPGYEQYF.

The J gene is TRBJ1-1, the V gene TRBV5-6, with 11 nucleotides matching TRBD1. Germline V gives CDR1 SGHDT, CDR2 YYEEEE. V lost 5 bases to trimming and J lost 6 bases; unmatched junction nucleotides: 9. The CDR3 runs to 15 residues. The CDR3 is CASSSADRGRSEAFF. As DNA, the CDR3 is TGTGCCAGCAGTTCTGCGGACAGGGGGCGTTCTGAAGCTTTCTTT.

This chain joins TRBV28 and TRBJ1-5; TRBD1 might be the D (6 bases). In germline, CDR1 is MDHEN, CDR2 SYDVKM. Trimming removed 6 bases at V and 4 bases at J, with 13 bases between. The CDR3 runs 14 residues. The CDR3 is CASSSGHFNQPQHF. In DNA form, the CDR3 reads TGTGCCAGCAGCTCGGGACATTTTAATCAGCCCCAGCATTTT.

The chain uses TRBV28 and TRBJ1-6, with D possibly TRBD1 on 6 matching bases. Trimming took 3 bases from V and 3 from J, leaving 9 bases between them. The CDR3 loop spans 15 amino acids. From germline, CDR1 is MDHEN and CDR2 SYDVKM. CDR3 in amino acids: CASSLRGLYNSPLHF. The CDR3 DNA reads TGTGCCAGCAGTTTGCGGGGGCTCTATAATTCACCCCTCCACTTT.

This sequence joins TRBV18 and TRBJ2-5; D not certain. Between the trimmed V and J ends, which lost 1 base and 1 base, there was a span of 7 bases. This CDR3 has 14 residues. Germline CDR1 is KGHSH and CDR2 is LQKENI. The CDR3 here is CASSPRSAQETQYF. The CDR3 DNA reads TGTGCCAGCTCACCACGGTCAGCCCAAGAGACCCAGTACTTC.

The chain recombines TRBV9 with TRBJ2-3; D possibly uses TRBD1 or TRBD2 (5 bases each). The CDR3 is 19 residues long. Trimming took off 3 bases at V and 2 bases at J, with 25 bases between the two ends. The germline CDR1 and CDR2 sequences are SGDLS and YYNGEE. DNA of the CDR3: TGTGCCAGCAGCGGGGGGAATTCGGCCCAGCCAACATTCACAGATACGCAGTATTTT. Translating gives CASSGGNSAQPTFTDTQYF. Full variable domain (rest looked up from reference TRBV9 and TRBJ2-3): DSGVTQTPKHLITATGQRVTLRCSPRSGDLSVYWYQQSLDQGLQFLIQYYNGEERAKGNILERFSAQQFPDLHSELNLSSLELGDSALYFCASSGGNSAQPTFTDTQYFGPGTRLTVL.

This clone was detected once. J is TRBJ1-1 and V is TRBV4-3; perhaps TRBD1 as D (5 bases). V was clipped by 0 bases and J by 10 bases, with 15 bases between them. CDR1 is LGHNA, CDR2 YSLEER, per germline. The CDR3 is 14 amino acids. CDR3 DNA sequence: TGCGCCAGCAGCCAAGATTCAGGGAGGAAGAGAGCTTTCTTT. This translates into CASSQDSGRKRAFF.

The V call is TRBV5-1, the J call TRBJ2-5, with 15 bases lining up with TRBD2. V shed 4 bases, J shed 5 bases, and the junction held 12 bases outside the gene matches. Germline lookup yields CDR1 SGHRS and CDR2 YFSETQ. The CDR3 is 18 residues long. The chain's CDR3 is CASSTGLAGGIGPETQYF. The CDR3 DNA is TGCGCCAGCAGCACGGGACTAGCGGGGGGAATCGGGCCGGAGACCCAGTACTTC.

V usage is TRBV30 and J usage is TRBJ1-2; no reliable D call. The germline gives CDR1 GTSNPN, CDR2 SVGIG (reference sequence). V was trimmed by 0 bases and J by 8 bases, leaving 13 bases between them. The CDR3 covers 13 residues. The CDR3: CAWSVQHRGGYTF. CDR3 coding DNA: TGTGCCTGGAGTGTACAACATAGAGGGGGCTACACCTTC.

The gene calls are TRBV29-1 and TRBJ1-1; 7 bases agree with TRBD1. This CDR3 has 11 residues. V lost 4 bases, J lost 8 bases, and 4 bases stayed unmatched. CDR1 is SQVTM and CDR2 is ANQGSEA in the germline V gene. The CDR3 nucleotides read TGCAGCGTTGTGGGACAGATAGAAGCTTTCTTT. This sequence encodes CSVVGQIEAFF.

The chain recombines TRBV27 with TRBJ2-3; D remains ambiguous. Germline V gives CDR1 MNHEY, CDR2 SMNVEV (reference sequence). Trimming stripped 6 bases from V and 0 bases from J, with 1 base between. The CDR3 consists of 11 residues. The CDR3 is CASRSTDTQYF. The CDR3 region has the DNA TGTGCCAGCAGGAGCACAGATACGCAGTATTTT.

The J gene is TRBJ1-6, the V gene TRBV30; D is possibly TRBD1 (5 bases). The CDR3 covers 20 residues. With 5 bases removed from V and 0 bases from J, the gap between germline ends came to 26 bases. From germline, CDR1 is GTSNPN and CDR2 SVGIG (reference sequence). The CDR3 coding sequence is TGTGCCTGGGATGCCGCCGGGACCCTCGGTGGGAGCTCCTATAATTCACCCCTCCACTTT. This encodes CAWDAAGTLGGSSYNSPLHF.

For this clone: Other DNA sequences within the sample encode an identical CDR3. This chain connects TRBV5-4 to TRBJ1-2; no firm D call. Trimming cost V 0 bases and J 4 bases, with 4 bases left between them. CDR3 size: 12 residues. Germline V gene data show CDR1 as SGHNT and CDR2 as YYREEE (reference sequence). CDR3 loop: CASSLEGYGYTF. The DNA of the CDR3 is TGTGCCAGCAGCTTGGAAGGCTATGGCTACACCTTC.

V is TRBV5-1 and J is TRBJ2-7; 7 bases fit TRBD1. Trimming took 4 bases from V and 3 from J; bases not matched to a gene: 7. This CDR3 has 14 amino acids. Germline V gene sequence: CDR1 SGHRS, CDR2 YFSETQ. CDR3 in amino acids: CASSIPGQNYEQYF. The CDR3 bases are TGCGCCAGCAGCATTCCGGGACAGAACTACGAGCAGTACTTC.

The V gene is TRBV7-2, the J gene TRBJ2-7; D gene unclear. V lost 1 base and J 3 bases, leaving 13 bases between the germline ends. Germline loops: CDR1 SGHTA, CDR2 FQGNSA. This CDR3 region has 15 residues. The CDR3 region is CASSLEFQKNYEQYF. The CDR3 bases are TGTGCCAGCAGCTTAGAGTTTCAGAAAAACTACGAGCAGTACTTC.

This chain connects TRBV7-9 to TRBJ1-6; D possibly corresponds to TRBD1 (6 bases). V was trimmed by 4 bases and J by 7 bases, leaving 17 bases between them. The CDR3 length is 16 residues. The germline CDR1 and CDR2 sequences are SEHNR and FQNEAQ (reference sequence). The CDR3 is CASSYIGGPANSPLHF. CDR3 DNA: TGTGCCAGCAGCTATATCGGGGGGCCCGCAAATTCACCCCTCCACTTT.

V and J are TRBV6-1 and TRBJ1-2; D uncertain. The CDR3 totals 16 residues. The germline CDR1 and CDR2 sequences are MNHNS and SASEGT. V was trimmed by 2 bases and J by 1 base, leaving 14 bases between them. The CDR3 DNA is TGTGCCAGCAGTGAAAGTGAGAGTGGATTTAACTATGGCTACACCTTC. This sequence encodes CASSESESGFNYGYTF.

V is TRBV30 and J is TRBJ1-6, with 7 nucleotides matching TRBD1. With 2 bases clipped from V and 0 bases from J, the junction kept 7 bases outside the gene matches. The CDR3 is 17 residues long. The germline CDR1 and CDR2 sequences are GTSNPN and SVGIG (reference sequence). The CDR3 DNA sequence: TGTGCCTGGAGTCCAGGGGGTGGGAGCTCCTATAATTCACCCCTCCACTTT. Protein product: CAWSPGGGSSYNSPLHF.

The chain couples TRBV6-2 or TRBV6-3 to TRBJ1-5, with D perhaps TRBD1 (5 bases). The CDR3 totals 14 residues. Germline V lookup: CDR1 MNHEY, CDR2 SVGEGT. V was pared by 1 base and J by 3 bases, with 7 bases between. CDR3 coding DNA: TGTGCCAGCAGTTACTTGGACAACAATCAGCCCCAGCATTTT. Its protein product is CASSYLDNNQPQHF.

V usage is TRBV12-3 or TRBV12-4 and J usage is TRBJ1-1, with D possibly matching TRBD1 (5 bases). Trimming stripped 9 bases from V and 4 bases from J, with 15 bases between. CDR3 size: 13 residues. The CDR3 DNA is TGTGCCAGTCCACCCCCAGGGATCACTGAAGCTTTCTTT. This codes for CASPPPGITEAFF.

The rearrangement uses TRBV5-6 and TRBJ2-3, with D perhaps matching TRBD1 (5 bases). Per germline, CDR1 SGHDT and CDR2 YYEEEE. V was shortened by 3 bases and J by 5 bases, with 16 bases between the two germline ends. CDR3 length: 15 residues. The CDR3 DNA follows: TGTGCCAGCAGCTGGAGACAGTCTTCTAAAGATACGCAGTATTTT. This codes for CASSWRQSSKDTQYF. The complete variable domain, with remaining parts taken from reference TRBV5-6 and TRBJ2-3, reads DAGVTQSPTHLIKTRGQQVTLRCSPKSGHDTVSWYQQALGQGPQFIFQYYEEEERQRGNFPDRFSGHQFPNYSSELNVNALLLGDSALYLCASSWRQSSKDTQYFGPGTRLTVL.

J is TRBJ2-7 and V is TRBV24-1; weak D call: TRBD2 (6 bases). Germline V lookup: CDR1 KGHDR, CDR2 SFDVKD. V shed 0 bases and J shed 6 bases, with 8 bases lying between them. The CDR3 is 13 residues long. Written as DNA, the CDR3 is TGTGCCACCAGTGATTTGCGCGGGGTCGAGCAGTACTTC. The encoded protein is CATSDLRGVEQYF.